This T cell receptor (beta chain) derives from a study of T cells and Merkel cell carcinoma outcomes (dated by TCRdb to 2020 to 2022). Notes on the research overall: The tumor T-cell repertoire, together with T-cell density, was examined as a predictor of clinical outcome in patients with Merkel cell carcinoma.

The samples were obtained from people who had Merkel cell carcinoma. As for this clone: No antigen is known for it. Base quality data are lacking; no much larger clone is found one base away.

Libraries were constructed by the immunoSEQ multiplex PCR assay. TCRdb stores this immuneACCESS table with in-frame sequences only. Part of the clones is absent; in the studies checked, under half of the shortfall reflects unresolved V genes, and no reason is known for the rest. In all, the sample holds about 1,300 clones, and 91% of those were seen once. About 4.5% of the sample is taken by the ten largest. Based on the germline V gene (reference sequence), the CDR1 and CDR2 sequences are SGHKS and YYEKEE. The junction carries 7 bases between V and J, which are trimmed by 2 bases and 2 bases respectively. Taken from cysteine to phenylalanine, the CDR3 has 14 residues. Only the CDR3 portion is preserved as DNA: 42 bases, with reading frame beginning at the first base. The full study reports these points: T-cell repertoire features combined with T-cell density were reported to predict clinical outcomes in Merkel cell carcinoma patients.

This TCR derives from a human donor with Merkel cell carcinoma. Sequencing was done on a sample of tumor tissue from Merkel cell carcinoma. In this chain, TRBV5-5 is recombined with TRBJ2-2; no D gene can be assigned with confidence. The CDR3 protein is CASSFTANTGELFF. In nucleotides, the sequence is TGTGCCAGCAGCTTCACGGCTAACACCGGGGAGCTGTTTTTT.